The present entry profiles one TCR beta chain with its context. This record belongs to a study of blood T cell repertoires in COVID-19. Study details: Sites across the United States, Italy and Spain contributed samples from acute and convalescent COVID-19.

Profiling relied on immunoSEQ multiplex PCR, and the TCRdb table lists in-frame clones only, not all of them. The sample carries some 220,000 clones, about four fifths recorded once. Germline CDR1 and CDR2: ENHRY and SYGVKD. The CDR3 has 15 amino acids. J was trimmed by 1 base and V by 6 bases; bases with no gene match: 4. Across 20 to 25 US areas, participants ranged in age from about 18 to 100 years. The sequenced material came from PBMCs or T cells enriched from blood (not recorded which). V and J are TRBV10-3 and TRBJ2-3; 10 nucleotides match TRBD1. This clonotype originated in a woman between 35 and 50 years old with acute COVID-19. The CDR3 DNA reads TGTGCCATCAGCACCGGGACAGGGGGCACAGATACGCAGTATTTT. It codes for CAISTGTGGTDTQYF.